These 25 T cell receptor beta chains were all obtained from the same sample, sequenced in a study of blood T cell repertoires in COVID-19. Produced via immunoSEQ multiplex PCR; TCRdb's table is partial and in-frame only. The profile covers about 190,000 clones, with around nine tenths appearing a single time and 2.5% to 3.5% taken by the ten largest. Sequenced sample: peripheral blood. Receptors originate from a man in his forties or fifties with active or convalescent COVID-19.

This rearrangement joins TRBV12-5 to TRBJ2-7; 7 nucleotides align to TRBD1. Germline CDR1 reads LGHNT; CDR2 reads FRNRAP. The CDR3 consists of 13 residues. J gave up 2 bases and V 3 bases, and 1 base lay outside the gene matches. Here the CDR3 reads CASGFQGAYEQYF. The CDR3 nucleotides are TGTGCTAGTGGTTTTCAGGGGGCCTACGAGCAGTACTTC. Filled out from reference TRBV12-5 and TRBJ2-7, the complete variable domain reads DARVTQTPRHKVTEMGQEVTMRCQPILGHNTVFWYRQTMMQGLELLAYFRNRAPLDDSGMPKDRFSAEMPDATLATLKIQPSEPRDSAVYFCASGFQGAYEQYFGPGTRLTVT.

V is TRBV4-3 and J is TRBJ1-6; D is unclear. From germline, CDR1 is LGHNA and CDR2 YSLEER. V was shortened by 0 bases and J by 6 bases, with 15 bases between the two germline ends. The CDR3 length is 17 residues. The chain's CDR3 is CASSQEIGSGVNSPLHF. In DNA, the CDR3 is TGCGCCAGCAGCCAAGAGATTGGCAGCGGGGTTAATTCACCCCTCCACTTT.

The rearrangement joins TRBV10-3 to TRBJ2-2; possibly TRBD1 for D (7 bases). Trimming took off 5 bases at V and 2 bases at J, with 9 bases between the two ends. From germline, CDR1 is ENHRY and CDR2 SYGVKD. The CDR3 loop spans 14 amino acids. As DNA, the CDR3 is TGTGCCATCAGTCAGGGGGGAAACACCGGGGAGCTGTTTTTT. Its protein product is CAISQGGNTGELFF.

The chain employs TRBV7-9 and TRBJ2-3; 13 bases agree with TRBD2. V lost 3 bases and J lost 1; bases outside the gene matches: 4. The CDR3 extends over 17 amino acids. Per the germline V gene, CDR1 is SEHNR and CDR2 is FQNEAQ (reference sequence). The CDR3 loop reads CASSFALAGGGTDTQYF. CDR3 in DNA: TGTGCCAGCAGCTTTGCACTAGCGGGGGGGGGCACAGATACGCAGTATTTT.

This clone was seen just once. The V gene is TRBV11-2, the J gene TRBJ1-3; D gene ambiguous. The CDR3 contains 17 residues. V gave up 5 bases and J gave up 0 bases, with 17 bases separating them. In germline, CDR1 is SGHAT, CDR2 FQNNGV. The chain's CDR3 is CASSTRAELFSGNTIYF. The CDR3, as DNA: TGTGCCAGCAGCACTAGAGCTGAGTTGTTCTCTGGAAACACCATATATTTT.

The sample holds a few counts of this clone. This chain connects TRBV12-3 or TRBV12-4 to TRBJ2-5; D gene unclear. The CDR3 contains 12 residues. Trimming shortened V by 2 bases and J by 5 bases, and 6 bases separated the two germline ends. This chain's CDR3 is CASSLYRETQYF. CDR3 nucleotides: TGTGCCAGCAGTTTATATCGGGAGACCCAGTACTTC.

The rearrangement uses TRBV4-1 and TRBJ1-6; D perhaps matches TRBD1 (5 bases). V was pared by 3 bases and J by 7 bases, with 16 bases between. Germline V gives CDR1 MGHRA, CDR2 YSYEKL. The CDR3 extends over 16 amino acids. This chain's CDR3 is CASSQATQGTNSPLHF. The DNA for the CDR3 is TGCGCCAGCAGCCAGGCTACGCAGGGTACCAATTCACCCCTCCACTTT.

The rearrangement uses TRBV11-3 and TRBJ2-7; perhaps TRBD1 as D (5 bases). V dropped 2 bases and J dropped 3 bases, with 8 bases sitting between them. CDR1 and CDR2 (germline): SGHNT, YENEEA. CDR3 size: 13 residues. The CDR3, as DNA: TGTGCCAGCAGCTTATATACAGGCTACGAGCAGTACTTC. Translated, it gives CASSLYTGYEQYF. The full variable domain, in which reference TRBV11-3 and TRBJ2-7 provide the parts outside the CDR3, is EAGVVQSPRYKIIEKKQPVAFWCNPISGHNTLYWYLQNLGQGPELLIRYENEEAVDDSQLPKDRFSAERLKGVDSTLKIQPAELGDSAVYLCASSLYTGYEQYFGPGTRLTVT.

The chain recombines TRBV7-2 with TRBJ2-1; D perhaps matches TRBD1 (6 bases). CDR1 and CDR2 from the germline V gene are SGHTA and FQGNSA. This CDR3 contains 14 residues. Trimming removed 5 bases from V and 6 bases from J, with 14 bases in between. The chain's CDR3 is CASSATLGGNEQFF. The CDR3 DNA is TGTGCCAGCAGCGCTACACTAGGGGGCAATGAGCAGTTCTTC.

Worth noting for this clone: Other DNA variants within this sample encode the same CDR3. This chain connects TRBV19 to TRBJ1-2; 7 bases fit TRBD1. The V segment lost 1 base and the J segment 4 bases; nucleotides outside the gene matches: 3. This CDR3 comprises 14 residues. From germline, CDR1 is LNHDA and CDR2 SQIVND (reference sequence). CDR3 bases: TGTGCCAGTAGTATAGGGACAGGAGCCTATGGCTACACCTTC. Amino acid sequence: CASSIGTGAYGYTF.

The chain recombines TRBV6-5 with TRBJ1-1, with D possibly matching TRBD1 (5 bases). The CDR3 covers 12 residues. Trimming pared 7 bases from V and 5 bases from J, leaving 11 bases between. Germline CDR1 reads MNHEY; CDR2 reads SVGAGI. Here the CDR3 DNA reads TGTGCCAGCACCAGGGTCGGAACTGAAGCTTTCTTT. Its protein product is CASTRVGTEAFF.

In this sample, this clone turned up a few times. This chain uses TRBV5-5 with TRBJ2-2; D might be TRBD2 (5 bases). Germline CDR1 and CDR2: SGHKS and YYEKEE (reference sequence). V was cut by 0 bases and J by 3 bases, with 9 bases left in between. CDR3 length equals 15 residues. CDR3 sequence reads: CASSLEGGYTGELFF. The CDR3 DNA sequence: TGTGCCAGCAGCTTGGAGGGCGGGTACACCGGGGAGCTGTTTTTT.

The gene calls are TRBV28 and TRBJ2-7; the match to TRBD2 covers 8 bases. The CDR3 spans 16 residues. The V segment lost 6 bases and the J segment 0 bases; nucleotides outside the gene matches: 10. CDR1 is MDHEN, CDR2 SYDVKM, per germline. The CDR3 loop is CASSSKTTSGSYEQYF. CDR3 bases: TGTGCCAGCAGCTCCAAGACTACTAGCGGCTCCTACGAGCAGTACTTC.

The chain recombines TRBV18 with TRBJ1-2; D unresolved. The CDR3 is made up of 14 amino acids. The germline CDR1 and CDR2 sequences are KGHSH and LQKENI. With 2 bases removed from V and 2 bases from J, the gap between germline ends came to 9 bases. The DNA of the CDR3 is TGTGCCAGCTCACCATATGCAGGCAACTATGGCTACACCTTC. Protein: CASSPYAGNYGYTF.

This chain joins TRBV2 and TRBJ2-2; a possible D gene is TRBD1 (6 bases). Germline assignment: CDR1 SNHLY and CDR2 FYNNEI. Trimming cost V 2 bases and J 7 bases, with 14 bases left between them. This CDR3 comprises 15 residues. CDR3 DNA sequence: TGTGCCAGCAGTGAATTGGTGGGGGCGGTCGGGGAGCTGTTTTTT. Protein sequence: CASSELVGAVGELFF.

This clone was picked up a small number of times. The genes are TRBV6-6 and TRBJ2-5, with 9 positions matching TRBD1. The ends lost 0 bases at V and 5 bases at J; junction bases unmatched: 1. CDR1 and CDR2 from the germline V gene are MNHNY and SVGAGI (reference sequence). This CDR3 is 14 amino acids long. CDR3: CASSYSDRGETQYF. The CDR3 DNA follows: TGTGCCAGCAGTTACTCGGACAGGGGTGAGACCCAGTACTTC.

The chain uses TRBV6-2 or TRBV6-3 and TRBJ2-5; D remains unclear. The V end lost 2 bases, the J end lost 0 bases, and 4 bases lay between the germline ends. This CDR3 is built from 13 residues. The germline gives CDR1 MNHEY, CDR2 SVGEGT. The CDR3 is CASSYLYQETQYF. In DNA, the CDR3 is TGTGCCAGCAGTTACCTATACCAAGAGACCCAGTACTTC.

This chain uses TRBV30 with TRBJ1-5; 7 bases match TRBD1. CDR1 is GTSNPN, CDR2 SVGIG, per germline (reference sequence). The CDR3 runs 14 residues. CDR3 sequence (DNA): TGTGCGTTCAGACAGGGTCCTAGCAATCAGCCCCAGCATTTT. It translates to CAFRQGPSNQPQHF.

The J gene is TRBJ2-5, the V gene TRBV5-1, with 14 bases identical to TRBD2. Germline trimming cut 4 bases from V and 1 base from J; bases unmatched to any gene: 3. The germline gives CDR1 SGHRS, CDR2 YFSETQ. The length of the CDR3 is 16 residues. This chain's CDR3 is CASSLGLAGGQETQYF. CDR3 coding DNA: TGCGCCAGCAGCCTAGGACTAGCGGGGGGCCAAGAGACCCAGTACTTC.

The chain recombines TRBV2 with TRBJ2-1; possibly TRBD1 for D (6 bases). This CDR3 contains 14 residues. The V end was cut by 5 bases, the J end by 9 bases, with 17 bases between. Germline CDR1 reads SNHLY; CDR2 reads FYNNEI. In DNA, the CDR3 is TGTGCCAGCAGTCAGGGGACCTCAATTTTTGAGCAGTTCTTC. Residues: CASSQGTSIFEQFF.

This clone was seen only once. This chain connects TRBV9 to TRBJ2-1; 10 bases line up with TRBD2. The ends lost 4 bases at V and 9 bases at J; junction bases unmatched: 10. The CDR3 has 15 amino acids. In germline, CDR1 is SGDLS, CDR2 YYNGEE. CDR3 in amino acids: CASSFSGGAFGEQFF. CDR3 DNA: TGTGCCAGCAGCTTCAGCGGGGGGGCCTTTGGTGAGCAGTTCTTC. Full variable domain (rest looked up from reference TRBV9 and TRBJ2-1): DSGVTQTPKHLITATGQRVTLRCSPRSGDLSVYWYQQSLDQGLQFLIQYYNGEERAKGNILERFSAQQFPDLHSELNLSSLELGDSALYFCASSFSGGAFGEQFFGPGTRLTVL.

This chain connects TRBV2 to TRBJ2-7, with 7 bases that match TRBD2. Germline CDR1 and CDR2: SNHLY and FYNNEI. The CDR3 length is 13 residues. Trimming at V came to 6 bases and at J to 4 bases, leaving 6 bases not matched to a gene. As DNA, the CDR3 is TGTGCCAGCAGCGCGGGGGATGAATACGAGCAGTACTTC. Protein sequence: CASSAGDEYEQYF.

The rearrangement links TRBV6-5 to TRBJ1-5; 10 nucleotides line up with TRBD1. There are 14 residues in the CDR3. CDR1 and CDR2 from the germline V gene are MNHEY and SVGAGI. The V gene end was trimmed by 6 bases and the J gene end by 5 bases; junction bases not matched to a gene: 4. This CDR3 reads CASSWGQGYQPQHF. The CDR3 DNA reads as TGTGCCAGCAGCTGGGGACAGGGGTATCAGCCCCAGCATTTT.

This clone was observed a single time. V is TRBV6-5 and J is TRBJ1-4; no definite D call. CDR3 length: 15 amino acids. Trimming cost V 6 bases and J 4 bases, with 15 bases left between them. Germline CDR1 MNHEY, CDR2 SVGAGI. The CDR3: CASRAGRADNEKLFF. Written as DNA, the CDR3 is TGTGCCAGCAGGGCGGGGAGGGCAGATAATGAAAAACTGTTTTTT.

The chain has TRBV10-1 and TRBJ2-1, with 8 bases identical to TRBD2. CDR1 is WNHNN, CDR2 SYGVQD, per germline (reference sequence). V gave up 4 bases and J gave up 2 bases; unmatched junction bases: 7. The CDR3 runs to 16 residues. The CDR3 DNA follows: TGCGCCAGCAGTGGCGGGCGGGGGGCACCCTACAATGAGCAGTTCTTC. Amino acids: CASSGGRGAPYNEQFF.